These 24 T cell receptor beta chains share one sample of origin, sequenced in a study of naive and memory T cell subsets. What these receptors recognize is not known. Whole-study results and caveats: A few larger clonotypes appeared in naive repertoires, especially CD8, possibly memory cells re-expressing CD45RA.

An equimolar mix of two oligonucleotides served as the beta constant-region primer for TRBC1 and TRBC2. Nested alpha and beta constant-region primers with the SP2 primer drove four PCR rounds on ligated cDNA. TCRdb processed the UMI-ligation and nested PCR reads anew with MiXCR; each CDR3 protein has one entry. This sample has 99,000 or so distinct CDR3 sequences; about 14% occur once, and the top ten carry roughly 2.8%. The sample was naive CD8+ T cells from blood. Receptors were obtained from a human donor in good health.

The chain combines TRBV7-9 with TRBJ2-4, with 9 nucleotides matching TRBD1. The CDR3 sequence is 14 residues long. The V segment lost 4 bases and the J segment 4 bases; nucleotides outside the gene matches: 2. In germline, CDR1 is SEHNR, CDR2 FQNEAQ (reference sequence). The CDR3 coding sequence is TGTGCCAGCAGCTGGGACAGGGCTAAAAACATTCAGTACTTC. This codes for CASSWDRAKNIQYF.

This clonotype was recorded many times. CDR3 DNA sequence: TGTGCCAGCAGCCCCCCAATAGATGTAGCGGGAACAGATACGCAGTATTTT. It codes for CASSPPIDVAGTDTQYF. The rearrangement uses TRBV5-4 and TRBJ2-3, with TRBD2 identical over 8 bases. V shed 4 bases and J 3 bases; nucleotides not matched to a gene: 13. CDR3 size: 17 residues. In germline, CDR1 is SGHNT, CDR2 YYREEE (reference sequence).

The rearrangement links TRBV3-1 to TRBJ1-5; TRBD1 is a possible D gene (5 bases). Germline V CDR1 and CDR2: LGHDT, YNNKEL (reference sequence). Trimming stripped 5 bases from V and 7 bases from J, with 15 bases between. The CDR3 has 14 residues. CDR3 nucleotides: TGTGCCAGCAGCAAATTTAATCAGGGACAGCCCCAGCATTTT. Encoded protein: CASSKFNQGQPQHF.

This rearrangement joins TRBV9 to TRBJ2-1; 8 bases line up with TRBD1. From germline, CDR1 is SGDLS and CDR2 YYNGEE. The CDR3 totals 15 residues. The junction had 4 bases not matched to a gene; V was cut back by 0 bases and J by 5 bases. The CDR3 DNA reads TGTGCCAGCAGCGTAGGCGGGACAGGCAACAATGAGCAGTTCTTC. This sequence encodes CASSVGGTGNNEQFF.

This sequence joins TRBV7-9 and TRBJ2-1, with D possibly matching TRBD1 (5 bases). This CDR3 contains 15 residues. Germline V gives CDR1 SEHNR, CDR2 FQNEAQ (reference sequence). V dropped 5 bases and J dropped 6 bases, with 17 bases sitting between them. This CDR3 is CASSPRQGPFNEQFF. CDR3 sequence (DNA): TGTGCCAGCAGCCCCCGGCAGGGCCCTTTCAATGAGCAGTTCTTC.

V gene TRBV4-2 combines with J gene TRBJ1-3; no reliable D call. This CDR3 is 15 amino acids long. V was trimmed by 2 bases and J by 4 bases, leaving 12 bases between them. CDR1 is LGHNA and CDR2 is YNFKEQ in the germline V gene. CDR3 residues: CASSQIGGAGNTIYF. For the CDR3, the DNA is TGTGCCAGCAGCCAAATCGGTGGTGCGGGAAACACCATATATTTT.

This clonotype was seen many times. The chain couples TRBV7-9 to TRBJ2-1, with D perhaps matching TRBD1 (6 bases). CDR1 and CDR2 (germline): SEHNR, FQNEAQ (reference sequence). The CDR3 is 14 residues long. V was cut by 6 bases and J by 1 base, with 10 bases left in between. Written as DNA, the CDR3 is TGTGCCAGCAGTTCCGGGACATCCTACAATGAGCAGTTCTTC. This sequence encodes CASSSGTSYNEQFF.

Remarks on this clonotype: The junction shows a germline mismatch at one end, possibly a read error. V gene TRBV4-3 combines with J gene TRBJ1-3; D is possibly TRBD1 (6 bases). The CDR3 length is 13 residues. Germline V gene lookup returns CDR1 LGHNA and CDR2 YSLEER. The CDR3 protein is CTSSQGYGNTIYF. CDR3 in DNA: TGCACCAGCAGCCAGGGGTACGGAAACACCATATATTTT.

This chain's CDR3 is CASRDGLAGPDTQYF. Here the CDR3 DNA reads TGTGCCAGCAGGGACGGACTAGCGGGCCCAGATACGCAGTATTTT. This chain links TRBV6-5 with TRBJ2-3; TRBD2 matches 11 bases. The V gene's germline CDR1 is MNHEY and CDR2 SVGAGI. The V gene end was trimmed by 6 bases and the J gene end by 4 bases; junction bases not matched to a gene: 6. The CDR3 extends over 15 amino acids.

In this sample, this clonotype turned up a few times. The CDR3 DNA follows: TGTGCCAGTAGCCGAGCAGGGGTGTCCGGGGAGCTGTTTTTT. It is translated as CASSRAGVSGELFF. The gene calls are TRBV19 and TRBJ2-2; tentative D call: TRBD1 (6 bases). V gave up 6 bases and J gave up 6 bases, with 14 bases separating them. This CDR3 spans 14 amino acids. Germline-derived CDR1 and CDR2 are LNHDA and SQIVND (reference sequence).

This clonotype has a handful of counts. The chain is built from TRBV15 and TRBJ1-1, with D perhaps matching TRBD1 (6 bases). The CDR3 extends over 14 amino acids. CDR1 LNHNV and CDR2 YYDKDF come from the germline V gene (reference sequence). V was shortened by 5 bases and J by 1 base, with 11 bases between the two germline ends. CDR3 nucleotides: TGTGCCACCAGCGCCACGACAGGGAACACTGAAGCTTTCTTT. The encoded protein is CATSATTGNTEAFF.

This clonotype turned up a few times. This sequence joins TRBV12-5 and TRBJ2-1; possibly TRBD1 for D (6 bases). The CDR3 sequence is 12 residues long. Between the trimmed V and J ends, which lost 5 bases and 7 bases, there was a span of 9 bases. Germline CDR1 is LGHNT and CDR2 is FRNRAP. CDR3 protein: CASGAQGNEQFF. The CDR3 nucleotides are TGTGCTAGTGGTGCACAGGGTAATGAGCAGTTCTTC.

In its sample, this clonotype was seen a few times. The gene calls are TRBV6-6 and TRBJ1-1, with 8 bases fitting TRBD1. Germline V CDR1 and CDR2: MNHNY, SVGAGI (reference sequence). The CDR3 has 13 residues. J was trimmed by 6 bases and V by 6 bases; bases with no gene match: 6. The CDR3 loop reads CASSAGTGPEAFF. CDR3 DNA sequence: TGTGCCAGCAGCGCCGGGACAGGCCCTGAAGCTTTCTTT.

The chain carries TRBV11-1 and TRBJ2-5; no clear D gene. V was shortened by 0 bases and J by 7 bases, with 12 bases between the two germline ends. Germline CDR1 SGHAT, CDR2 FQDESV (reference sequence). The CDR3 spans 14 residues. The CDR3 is CASSLATGWATQYF. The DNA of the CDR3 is TGTGCCAGCAGCTTAGCCACTGGATGGGCGACCCAGTACTTC. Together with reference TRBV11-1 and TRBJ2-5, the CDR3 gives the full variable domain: EAEVAQSPRYKITEKSQAVAFWCDPISGHATLYWYRQILGQGPELLVQFQDESVVDDSQLPKDRFSAERLKGVDSTLKIQPAELGDSAMYLCASSLATGWATQYFGPGTRLLVL.

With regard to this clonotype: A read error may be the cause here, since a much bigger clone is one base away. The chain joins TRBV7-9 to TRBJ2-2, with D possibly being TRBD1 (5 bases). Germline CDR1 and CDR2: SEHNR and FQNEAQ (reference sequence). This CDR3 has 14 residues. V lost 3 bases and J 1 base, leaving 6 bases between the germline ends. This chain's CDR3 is CASSFDRNTGELFF. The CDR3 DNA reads TGTGCCAGCAGCTTCGACAGGAACACCGGGGAGCTGTTTTTT.

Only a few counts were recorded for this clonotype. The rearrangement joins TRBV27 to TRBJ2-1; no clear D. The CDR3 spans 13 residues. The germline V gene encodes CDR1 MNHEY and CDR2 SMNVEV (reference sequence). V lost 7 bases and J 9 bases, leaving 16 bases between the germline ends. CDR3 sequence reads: CASTGTLWGEQFF. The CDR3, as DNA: TGTGCCAGCACCGGCACGTTGTGGGGTGAGCAGTTCTTC.

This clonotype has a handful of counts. CDR3 nucleotide sequence: TGTGCCAGCAGCTTCCCCGGGCAGAAATCTAGCACAGATACGCAGTATTTT. As protein: CASSFPGQKSSTDTQYF. The J gene is TRBJ2-3, the V gene TRBV7-2; D gene ambiguous. From germline, CDR1 is SGHTA and CDR2 FQGNSA. With 3 bases removed from V and 0 bases from J, the gap between germline ends came to 16 bases. This CDR3 comprises 17 residues.

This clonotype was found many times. The CDR3, as DNA: TGCGCCAGCAGCTTAACCCACAGGGAGAATTCCTACAATGAGCAGTTCTTC. Encoded protein: CASSLTHRENSYNEQFF. The rearrangement joins TRBV5-1 to TRBJ2-1; D perhaps matches TRBD1 (6 bases). Germline lookup yields CDR1 SGHRS and CDR2 YFSETQ. Trimming cost V 2 bases and J 1 base, with 16 bases left between them. This CDR3 spans 17 amino acids.

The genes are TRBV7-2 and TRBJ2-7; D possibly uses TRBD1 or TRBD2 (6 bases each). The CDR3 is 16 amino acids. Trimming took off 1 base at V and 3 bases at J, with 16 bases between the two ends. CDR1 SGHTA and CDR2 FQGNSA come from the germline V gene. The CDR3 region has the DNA TGTGCCAGCAGCTTAGTCGTGGGGGGCTACTACTACGAGCAGTACTTC. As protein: CASSLVVGGYYYEQYF. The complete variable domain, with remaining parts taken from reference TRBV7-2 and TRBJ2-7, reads GAGVSQSPSNKVTEKGKDVELRCDPISGHTALYWYRQSLGQGLEFLIYFQGNSAPDKSGLPSDRFSAERTGGSVSTLTIQRTQQEDSAVYLCASSLVVGGYYYEQYFGPGTRLTVT.

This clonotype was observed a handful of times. In DNA, the CDR3 is TGTGCCAGCAGTTTAGGACATCTCCGAGAAAAACTGTTTTTT. This translates into CASSLGHLREKLFF. The V and J genes are TRBV6-6 and TRBJ1-4; tentatively, D is TRBD1 (5 bases). Trimming shortened V by 4 bases and J by 8 bases, and 14 bases separated the two germline ends. The CDR3 runs to 14 residues. Germline CDR1 MNHNY, CDR2 SVGAGI (reference sequence).

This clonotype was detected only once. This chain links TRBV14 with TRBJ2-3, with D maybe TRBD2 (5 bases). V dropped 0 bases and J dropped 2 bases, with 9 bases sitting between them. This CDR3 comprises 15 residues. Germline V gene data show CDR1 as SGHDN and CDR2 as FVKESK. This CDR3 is CASSQDSLATDTQYF. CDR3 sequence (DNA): TGTGCCAGCAGCCAAGATTCGCTAGCCACAGATACGCAGTATTTT.

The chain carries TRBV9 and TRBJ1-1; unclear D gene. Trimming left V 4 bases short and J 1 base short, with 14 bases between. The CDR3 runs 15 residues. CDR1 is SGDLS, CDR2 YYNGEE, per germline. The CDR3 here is CASSLHGRPNTEAFF. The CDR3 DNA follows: TGTGCCAGCAGCCTGCACGGACGGCCGAACACTGAAGCTTTCTTT.

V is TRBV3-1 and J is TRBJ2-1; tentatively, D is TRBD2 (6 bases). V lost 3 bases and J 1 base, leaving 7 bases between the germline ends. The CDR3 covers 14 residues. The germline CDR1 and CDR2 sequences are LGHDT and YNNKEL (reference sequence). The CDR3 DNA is TGTGCCAGCAGCCAGGGACTGTCCTACAATGAGCAGTTCTTC. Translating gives CASSQGLSYNEQFF.

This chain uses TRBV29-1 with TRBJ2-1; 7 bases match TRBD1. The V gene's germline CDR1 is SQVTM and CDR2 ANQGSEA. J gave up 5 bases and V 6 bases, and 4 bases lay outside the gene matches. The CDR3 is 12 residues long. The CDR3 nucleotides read TGCAGCGTCCCCGGACAGGACAATGAGCAGTTCTTC. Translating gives CSVPGQDNEQFF.